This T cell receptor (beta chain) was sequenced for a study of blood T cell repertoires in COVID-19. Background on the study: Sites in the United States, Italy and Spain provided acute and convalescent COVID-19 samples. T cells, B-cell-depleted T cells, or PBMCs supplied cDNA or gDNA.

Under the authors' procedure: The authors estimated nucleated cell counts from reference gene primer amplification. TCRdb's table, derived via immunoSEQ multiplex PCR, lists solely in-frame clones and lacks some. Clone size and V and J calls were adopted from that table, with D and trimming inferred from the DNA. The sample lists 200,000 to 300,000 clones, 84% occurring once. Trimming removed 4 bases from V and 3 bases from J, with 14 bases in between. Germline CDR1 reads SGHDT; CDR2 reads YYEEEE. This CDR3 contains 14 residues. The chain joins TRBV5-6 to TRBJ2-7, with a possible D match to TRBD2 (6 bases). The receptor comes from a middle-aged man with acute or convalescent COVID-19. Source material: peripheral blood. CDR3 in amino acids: CASSLGAGSYEQYF. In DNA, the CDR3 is TGTGCCAGCAGCCTGGGAGCGGGTAGCTACGAGCAGTACTTC.